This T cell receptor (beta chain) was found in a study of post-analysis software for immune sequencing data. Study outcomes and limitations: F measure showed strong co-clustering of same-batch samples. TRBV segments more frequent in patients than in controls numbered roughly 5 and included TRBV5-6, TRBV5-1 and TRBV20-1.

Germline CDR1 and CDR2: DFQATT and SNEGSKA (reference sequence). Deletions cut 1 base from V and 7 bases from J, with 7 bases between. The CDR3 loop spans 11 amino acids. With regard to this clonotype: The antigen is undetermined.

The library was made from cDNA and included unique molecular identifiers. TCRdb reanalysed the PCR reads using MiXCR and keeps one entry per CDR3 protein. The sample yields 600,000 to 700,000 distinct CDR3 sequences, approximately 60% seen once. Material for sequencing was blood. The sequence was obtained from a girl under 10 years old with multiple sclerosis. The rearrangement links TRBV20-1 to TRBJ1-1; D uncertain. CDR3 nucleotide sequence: TGCAGTGCTAGAGTGTCGGGTGAAGCTTTCTTT. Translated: CSARVSGEAFF.